These 8 T cell receptor beta chains originate from one sample sequenced in a study of CD8+CD57+ T cells in acquired aplastic anemia. Selection for sequencing was limited to patients who had shown CD8+CD57+ cell expansion by flow cytometry. TCR beta VDJ and CDR3 profiling used genomic DNA as template. Each CDR3 protein gets one entry after TCRdb re-called the reads with MiXCR. The data contain under 350,000 distinct CDR3 sequences, 50% to 65% of them singletons. Sequenced material: sorted CD4+, CD8+, or CD8+CD57+ T cells (not recorded which) from PBMCs. The receptor source for this set is a human donor with aplastic anemia.

This clonotype was counted ten times or more. This sequence joins TRBV28 and TRBJ1-2, with 7 bases lining up with TRBD1. This CDR3 spans 13 amino acids. Germline CDR1 and CDR2: MDHEN and SYDVKM. V was clipped by 6 bases and J by 3 bases; unmatched bases: 4. CDR3 DNA sequence: TGTGCCAGCAGCCCGACAGGGTACTATGGCTACACCTTC. Encoded protein: CASSPTGYYGYTF.

The table lists this clonotype with many counts. The CDR3 reads CASSLEGMGREQFF. The CDR3 DNA sequence: TGTGCCAGCAGCTTGGAAGGTATGGGGAGGGAGCAGTTCTTC. The chain has TRBV5-8 and TRBJ2-1; a possible D gene is TRBD2 (6 bases). V was cut by 0 bases and J by 10 bases, with 14 bases left in between. The germline V gene encodes CDR1 SGHTS and CDR2 YDEGEE. CDR3 size: 14 residues.

The rearrangement links TRBV9 to TRBJ1-4; D might be TRBD1 (6 bases). CDR3 length: 16 amino acids. Germline CDR1 and CDR2: SGDLS and YYNGEE. V lost 0 bases and J 0 bases, leaving 9 bases between the germline ends. CDR3 in amino acids: CASSVGGQSTNEKLFF. The CDR3 nucleotides are TGTGCCAGCAGCGTAGGGGGACAATCAACTAATGAAAAACTGTTTTTT.

The chain links TRBV7-8 to TRBJ1-6; 7 bases agree with TRBD1. Germline V gene lookup returns CDR1 SGHVS and CDR2 FQNEAQ. The CDR3 is made up of 17 amino acids. V was pared by 5 bases and J by 0 bases, with 7 bases of the junction left unmatched. The CDR3 loop reads CASSLTPGGSYNSPLHF. Here the CDR3 DNA reads TGTGCCAGCAGCCTGACTCCAGGGGGCTCCTATAATTCACCCCTCCACTTT. Supplemented by reference TRBV7-8 and TRBJ1-6, the full variable domain reads GAGVSQSPRYKVAKRGQDVALRCDPISGHVSLFWYQQALGQGPEFLTYFQNEAQLDKSGLPSDRFFAERPEGSVSTLKIQRTQQEDSAVYLCASSLTPGGSYNSPLHFGNGTRLTVT.

This clonotype was observed once. Since no conserved phenylalanine or tryptophan closes the CDR3, a read error is the likely cause. The chain joins TRBV7-2 to TRBJ2-3; D perhaps matches TRBD1 (5 bases). The germline gives CDR1 SGHTA, CDR2 FQGNSA. The CDR3 consists of 15 residues. V lost 1 base and J 0 bases, leaving 8 bases between the germline ends. CDR3 bases: TGTGCCAGCAGCTTAGAAGGGGATAGCACAGATACGCAGTATCTT. This sequence encodes CASSLEGDSTDTQYL.

This clonotype occurred once. This chain's CDR3 is CATSRDGENEKLFF. The CDR3 nucleotides read TGTGCCACCAGCAGGGACGGGGAAAATGAAAAACTGTTTTTT. The chain combines TRBV15 with TRBJ1-4; D is unresolved. V gave up 3 bases and J gave up 5 bases, with 10 bases separating them. The germline V gene encodes CDR1 LNHNV and CDR2 YYDKDF (reference sequence). This CDR3 contains 14 residues.

The chain carries TRBV2 and TRBJ2-1, with 15 bases that match TRBD2. The CDR3 contains 15 residues. V shed 6 bases, J shed 9 bases, and the junction held 6 bases outside the gene matches. CDR1 is SNHLY, CDR2 FYNNEI, per germline. The CDR3 sequence: CASSWGLAGGVEQFF. CDR3 nucleotide sequence: TGTGCCAGCAGCTGGGGACTAGCGGGGGGTGTTGAGCAGTTCTTC. The whole variable domain, filled in from reference TRBV2 and TRBJ2-1, reads EPEVTQTPSHQVTQMGQEVILRCVPISNHLYFYWYRQILGQKVEFLVSFYNNEISEKSEIFDDQFSVERPDGSNFTLKIRSTKLEDSAMYFCASSWGLAGGVEQFFGPGTRLTVL.

This chain joins TRBV20-1 and TRBJ1-1; weak D call: TRBD1 (5 bases). The V gene lost 7 bases and the J gene lost 3 bases, with 15 bases spanning the gap. The CDR3 is made up of 13 amino acids. Germline-derived CDR1 and CDR2 are DFQATT and SNEGSKA (reference sequence). CDR3 coding DNA: TGCAGTGTCCACGATGACAGCCACACTGAAGCTTTCTTT. It encodes CSVHDDSHTEAFF.